A single sample gave rise to the 3 T cell receptor beta chains below, sequenced in a study of T cell responses to AZD1222 COVID-19 vaccine. The method was immunoSEQ multiplex PCR; TCRdb's version includes in-frame clones alone and lacks a portion of them. The sample includes about 26,000 clones, about nine tenths of them seen just once. The specimen comprised peripheral blood, sampled 28 days after the second AZD1222 dose. Receptors originate from an adult who received the AZD1222 COVID-19 vaccine.

The chain employs TRBV6-1 and TRBJ1-6; no clear D gene. The CDR3 has 16 residues. The ends were cut back, 1 base at V and 9 bases at J, with 16 bases in the middle. In germline, CDR1 is MNHNS, CDR2 SASEGT. CDR3 sequence: CASSEGGARSGSPLHF. The CDR3 DNA reads TGTGCCAGCAGTGAAGGCGGTGCTCGAAGCGGTTCACCCCTCCACTTT.

The gene calls are TRBV21-1 and TRBJ1-4; TRBD1, the table's D call, was not compared with the DNA. TRBV21-1 is labeled a pseudogene. This CDR3 region has 15 residues. The DNA for the CDR3 is TGTGCCAGCAGCAAAGAGGGCACAGGGGAGGAAAAACTGTTTTTT. Its translation: CASSKEGTGEEKLFF.

The genes are TRBV6-5 and TRBJ2-6; maybe TRBD2 (5 bases). V was pared by 10 bases and J by 4 bases, with 14 bases between. In germline, CDR1 is MNHEY, CDR2 SVGAGI. CDR3 length: 14 residues. The CDR3 sequence: CATRAEAGANVLTF. Here the CDR3 DNA reads TGTGCCACCCGGGCGGAGGCCGGGGCCAACGTCCTGACTTTC.